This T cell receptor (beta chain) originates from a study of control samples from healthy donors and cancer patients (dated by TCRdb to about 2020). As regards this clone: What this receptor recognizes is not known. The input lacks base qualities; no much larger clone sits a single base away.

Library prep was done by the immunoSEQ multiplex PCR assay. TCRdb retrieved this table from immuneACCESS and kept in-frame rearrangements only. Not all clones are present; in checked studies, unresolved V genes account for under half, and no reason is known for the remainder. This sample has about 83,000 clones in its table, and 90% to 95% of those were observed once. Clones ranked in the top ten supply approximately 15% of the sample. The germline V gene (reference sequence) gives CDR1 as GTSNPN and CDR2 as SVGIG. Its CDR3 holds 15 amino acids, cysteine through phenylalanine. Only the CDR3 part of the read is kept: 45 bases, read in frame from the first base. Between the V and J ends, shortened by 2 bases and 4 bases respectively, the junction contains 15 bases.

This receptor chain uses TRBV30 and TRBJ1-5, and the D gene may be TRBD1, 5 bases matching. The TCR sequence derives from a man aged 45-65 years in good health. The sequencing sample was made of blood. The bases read TGTGCCTGGAGTTCCGGGGCCGGGGGGAATCAGCCCCAGCATTTT. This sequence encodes CAWSSGAGGNQPQHF.